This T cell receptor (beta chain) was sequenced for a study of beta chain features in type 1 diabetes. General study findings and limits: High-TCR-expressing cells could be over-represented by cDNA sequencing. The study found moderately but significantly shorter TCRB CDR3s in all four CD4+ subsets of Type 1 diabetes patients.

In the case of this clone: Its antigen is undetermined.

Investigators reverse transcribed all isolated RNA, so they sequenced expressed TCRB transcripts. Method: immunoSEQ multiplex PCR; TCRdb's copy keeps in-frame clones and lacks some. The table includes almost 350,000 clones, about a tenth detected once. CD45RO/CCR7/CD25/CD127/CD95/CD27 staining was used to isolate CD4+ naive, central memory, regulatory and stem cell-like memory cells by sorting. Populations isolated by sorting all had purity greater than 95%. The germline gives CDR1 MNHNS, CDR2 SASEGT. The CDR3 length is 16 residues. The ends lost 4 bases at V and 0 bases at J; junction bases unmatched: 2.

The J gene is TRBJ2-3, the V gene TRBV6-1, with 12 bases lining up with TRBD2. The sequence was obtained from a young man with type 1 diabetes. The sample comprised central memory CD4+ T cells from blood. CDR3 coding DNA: TGTGCCAGCAGTGCCGGACTAGCGGGGAGCACAGATACGCAGTATTTT. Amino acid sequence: CASSAGLAGSTDTQYF.